Listed here are 18 T cell receptor beta chains from one sample, sequenced in a study of T cell repertoires in cytomegalovirus infection (dated by TCRdb to about 2019). Antigen specificity for these receptors is unknown. Taken with the paper, the label for treatment or condition translates to: in vitro stimulation with specific CMV peptide epitopes to enrich CMV-specific T cells. The listed sequencing device is Illumina HiSeq 1500. TCRdb handled the public reads itself, with Q25 trimming in fastp and clone calling in MiXCR, and kept productive beta chains. Identical CDR3 proteins give one entry, which carries the most common genes and DNA. The sample table contains roughly 500,000 distinct CDR3 sequences; only one count was recorded for roughly a third of them. The top ten clonotypes cover 15% to 20% of the sample. Sample: cultured PBMCs, taken from culture after CMV antigen stimulation. Receptors originate from a human donor in good health (CMV status not recorded). Some clones in this sample may be carry-over from other donors' samples.

This clonotype was recorded at least ten times. The chain employs TRBV7-2 and TRBJ1-1; 8 bases agree with TRBD1. CDR1 is SGHTA and CDR2 is FQGNSA in the germline V gene. The V and J ends lost 4 bases and 4 bases, in that order; junction bases with no gene match: 8. The CDR3 runs to 15 residues. CDR3 sequence reads: CASSSSRTGSTEAFF. CDR3 sequence (DNA): TGTGCCAGCAGCTCCTCGAGGACAGGGAGCACTGAAGCTTTCTTT.

This rearrangement joins TRBV12-3 or TRBV12-4 to TRBJ2-1, with TRBD2 identical over 10 bases. The CDR3 spans 14 residues. The V gene end was trimmed by 5 bases and the J gene end by 6 bases; junction bases not matched to a gene: 4. CDR3 in DNA: TGTGCCAGCAGTGGACTAGCGGTTCTCAATGAGCAGTTCTTC. As protein: CASSGLAVLNEQFF.

The table lists this clonotype with many counts. The chain is built from TRBV18 and TRBJ2-1; 10 positions match TRBD2. There are 15 residues in the CDR3. The trim removed 8 bases at V and 4 bases at J, leaving 8 bases unmatched. CDR1 and CDR2 (germline): KGHSH, LQKENI. The CDR3 DNA reads as TGTGCCAGCAGCCCTAGCGGGAGCCCGTACAATGAGCAGTTCTTC. Protein: CASSPSGSPYNEQFF.

As to this clonotype: This sequence may be a read error, since a much larger clone differs from it by one base. The chain links TRBV7-2 to TRBJ2-3; 8 bases align to TRBD2. J was trimmed by 7 bases and V by 1 base; bases with no gene match: 7. The CDR3 loop spans 15 amino acids. The germline CDR1 and CDR2 sequences are SGHTA and FQGNSA. CDR3 nucleotide sequence: TGTGCCAGCAGCTTAGGGGACCTAGCGGGCAATACGCAGTATTTT. Translation gives CASSLGDLAGNTQYF.

This chain links TRBV3-1 with TRBJ2-7, with no clear D. This CDR3 is 14 amino acids long. Germline V lookup: CDR1 LGHDT, CDR2 YNNKEL (reference sequence). Deletions cut 1 base from V and 2 bases from J, with 9 bases between. CDR3 nucleotides: TGTGCCAGCAGCCAAGGGATCGACCCCTACGAGCAGTACGTC. Amino acid sequence: CASSQGIDPYEQYV.

In this sample, this clonotype turned up a few times. V gene TRBV7-2 combines with J gene TRBJ1-3; D might be TRBD1 (5 bases). From germline, CDR1 is SGHTA and CDR2 FQGNSA. Trimming shortened V by 2 bases and J by 3 bases, and 14 bases separated the two germline ends. CDR3 length equals 16 residues. CDR3 nucleotides: TGTGCCAGCAGCTTAAGGGCCACTCAGGGTGGAAACACCATATATTTT. Translation: CASSLRATQGGNTIYF.

J is TRBJ2-1 and V is TRBV6-1; 7 bases match TRBD2. Germline CDR1 MNHNS, CDR2 SASEGT. V shed 5 bases and J 6 bases; nucleotides not matched to a gene: 10. The CDR3 consists of 15 residues. CDR3 sequence: CASSYLGGWGNEQFF. For the CDR3, the DNA is TGTGCCAGCAGTTATTTGGGGGGGTGGGGCAATGAGCAGTTCTTC.

This clonotype appeared a few times. The V and J genes are TRBV27 and TRBJ2-5; 8 bases align to TRBD2. The CDR3 length is 15 residues. Per germline, CDR1 MNHEY and CDR2 SMNVEV (reference sequence). The junction had 9 bases not matched to a gene; V was cut back by 5 bases and J by 4 bases. Here the CDR3 DNA reads TGTGCCAGCAGTCTCACTTTTCTAGCGGGAGAGACCCAGTACTTC. Residues: CASSLTFLAGETQYF.

The gene calls are TRBV28 and TRBJ2-1, with 14 nucleotides matching TRBD2. The CDR3 contains 19 residues. The J segment lost 3 bases and the V segment lost 5 bases, leaving 12 bases of the junction unmatched. Germline values: CDR1 MDHEN, CDR2 SYDVKM. The CDR3 bases are TGTGCCAGCAGTAACCGGGACAGGGGACTAGCGGGGGTCTACAATGAGCAGTTCTTC. Translated, it gives CASSNRDRGLAGVYNEQFF.

This clonotype was seen a few times. This chain uses TRBV10-3 with TRBJ2-5; 10 bases are shared with TRBD1. The CDR3 runs to 16 residues. Looked up from germline, CDR1 is ENHRY and CDR2 is SYGVKD. V dropped 1 base and J dropped 7; count of bases not matched to a gene: 9. DNA for the CDR3: TGTGCCATCAGTGAGTGGGACAGGGGAAATCGAGGGACCCAGTACTTC. It translates to CAISEWDRGNRGTQYF.

The chain carries TRBV6-5 and TRBJ2-7; 11 bases match TRBD1. V lost 4 bases and J lost 4; bases outside the gene matches: 12. Looked up from germline, CDR1 is MNHEY and CDR2 is SVGAGI. This CDR3 spans 17 amino acids. Here the CDR3 reads CASSSPRTGGSRYEQYF. CDR3 nucleotides: TGTGCCAGCAGTTCCCCCAGGACAGGGGGCTCCCGGTACGAGCAGTACTTC.

This clonotype was counted a few times. The chain is built from TRBV7-2 and TRBJ2-7; TRBD2 agrees at 11 bases. The germline V gene encodes CDR1 SGHTA and CDR2 FQGNSA. The CDR3 covers 16 residues. Trimming cost V 3 bases and J 2 bases; bases outside gene matches: 6. The CDR3 region has the DNA TGTGCCAGCAGCTTCGGACTAGCGGGCGGAACCTACGAGCAGTACTTC. It codes for CASSFGLAGGTYEQYF.

The CDR3 nucleotides read TGTGCCAGCAGCACCGGCCCTGGGACTGAAGCTTTCTTT. Its translation is CASSTGPGTEAFF. The chain joins TRBV7-3 to TRBJ1-1; unclear D gene. The V and J ends lost 5 bases and 5 bases respectively, with 12 bases between them. Germline CDR1 is SGHTA and CDR2 is FQGTGA. The CDR3 is made up of 13 amino acids.

Ten or more counts support this clonotype. The chain has TRBV7-2 and TRBJ2-5; TRBD1 or TRBD2 may be the D gene (5 bases each). V was trimmed by 1 base and J by 2 bases, leaving 8 bases between them. Germline CDR1 reads SGHTA; CDR2 reads FQGNSA. The CDR3 has 14 residues. The CDR3: CASSLERGQETQYF. In DNA form, the CDR3 reads TGTGCCAGCAGCTTAGAGAGGGGTCAAGAGACCCAGTACTTC.

This clonotype came up a few times. The chain uses TRBV29-1 and TRBJ2-1; D is unresolved. This CDR3 is 15 amino acids long. Trimming shortened V by 4 bases and J by 7 bases, and 20 bases separated the two germline ends. From germline, CDR1 is SQVTM and CDR2 ANQGSEA. Here the CDR3 reads CSVVQKGVGFNEQFF. CDR3 nucleotide sequence: TGCAGCGTTGTTCAAAAGGGTGTGGGCTTTAATGAGCAGTTCTTC.

The chain is built from TRBV7-9 and TRBJ2-1, with unresolved D. This CDR3 is 18 amino acids long. V was pared by 2 bases and J by 2 bases, with 19 bases between. Looked up from germline, CDR1 is SEHNR and CDR2 is FQNEAQ (reference sequence). The CDR3 sequence is CASSLPEVADPTYNEQFF. Written as DNA, the CDR3 is TGTGCCAGCAGCTTACCTGAAGTAGCCGATCCTACCTACAATGAGCAGTTCTTC.

As concerns this clonotype: This clone may be a read error of a much larger clone one base away. The CDR3 spells CASSLDGSSNHPQHF. CDR3 coding DNA: TGTGCCAGCAGCTTAGATGGGAGTAGCAATCACCCCCAGCATTTT. The chain has TRBV7-2 and TRBJ1-5; the D is unclear. This CDR3 has 15 residues. Looked up from germline, CDR1 is SGHTA and CDR2 is FQGNSA.

V is TRBV7-9 and J is TRBJ2-4; D is tentatively TRBD1 or TRBD2 (5 bases each). V was trimmed by 5 bases and J by 0 bases, leaving 17 bases between them. The CDR3 loop spans 17 amino acids. The V gene's germline CDR1 is SEHNR and CDR2 FQNEAQ (reference sequence). CDR3 coding DNA: TGTGCCAGCAGCCCCACTAGTGGGGGAACAGCCAAAAACATTCAGTACTTC. This encodes CASSPTSGGTAKNIQYF.